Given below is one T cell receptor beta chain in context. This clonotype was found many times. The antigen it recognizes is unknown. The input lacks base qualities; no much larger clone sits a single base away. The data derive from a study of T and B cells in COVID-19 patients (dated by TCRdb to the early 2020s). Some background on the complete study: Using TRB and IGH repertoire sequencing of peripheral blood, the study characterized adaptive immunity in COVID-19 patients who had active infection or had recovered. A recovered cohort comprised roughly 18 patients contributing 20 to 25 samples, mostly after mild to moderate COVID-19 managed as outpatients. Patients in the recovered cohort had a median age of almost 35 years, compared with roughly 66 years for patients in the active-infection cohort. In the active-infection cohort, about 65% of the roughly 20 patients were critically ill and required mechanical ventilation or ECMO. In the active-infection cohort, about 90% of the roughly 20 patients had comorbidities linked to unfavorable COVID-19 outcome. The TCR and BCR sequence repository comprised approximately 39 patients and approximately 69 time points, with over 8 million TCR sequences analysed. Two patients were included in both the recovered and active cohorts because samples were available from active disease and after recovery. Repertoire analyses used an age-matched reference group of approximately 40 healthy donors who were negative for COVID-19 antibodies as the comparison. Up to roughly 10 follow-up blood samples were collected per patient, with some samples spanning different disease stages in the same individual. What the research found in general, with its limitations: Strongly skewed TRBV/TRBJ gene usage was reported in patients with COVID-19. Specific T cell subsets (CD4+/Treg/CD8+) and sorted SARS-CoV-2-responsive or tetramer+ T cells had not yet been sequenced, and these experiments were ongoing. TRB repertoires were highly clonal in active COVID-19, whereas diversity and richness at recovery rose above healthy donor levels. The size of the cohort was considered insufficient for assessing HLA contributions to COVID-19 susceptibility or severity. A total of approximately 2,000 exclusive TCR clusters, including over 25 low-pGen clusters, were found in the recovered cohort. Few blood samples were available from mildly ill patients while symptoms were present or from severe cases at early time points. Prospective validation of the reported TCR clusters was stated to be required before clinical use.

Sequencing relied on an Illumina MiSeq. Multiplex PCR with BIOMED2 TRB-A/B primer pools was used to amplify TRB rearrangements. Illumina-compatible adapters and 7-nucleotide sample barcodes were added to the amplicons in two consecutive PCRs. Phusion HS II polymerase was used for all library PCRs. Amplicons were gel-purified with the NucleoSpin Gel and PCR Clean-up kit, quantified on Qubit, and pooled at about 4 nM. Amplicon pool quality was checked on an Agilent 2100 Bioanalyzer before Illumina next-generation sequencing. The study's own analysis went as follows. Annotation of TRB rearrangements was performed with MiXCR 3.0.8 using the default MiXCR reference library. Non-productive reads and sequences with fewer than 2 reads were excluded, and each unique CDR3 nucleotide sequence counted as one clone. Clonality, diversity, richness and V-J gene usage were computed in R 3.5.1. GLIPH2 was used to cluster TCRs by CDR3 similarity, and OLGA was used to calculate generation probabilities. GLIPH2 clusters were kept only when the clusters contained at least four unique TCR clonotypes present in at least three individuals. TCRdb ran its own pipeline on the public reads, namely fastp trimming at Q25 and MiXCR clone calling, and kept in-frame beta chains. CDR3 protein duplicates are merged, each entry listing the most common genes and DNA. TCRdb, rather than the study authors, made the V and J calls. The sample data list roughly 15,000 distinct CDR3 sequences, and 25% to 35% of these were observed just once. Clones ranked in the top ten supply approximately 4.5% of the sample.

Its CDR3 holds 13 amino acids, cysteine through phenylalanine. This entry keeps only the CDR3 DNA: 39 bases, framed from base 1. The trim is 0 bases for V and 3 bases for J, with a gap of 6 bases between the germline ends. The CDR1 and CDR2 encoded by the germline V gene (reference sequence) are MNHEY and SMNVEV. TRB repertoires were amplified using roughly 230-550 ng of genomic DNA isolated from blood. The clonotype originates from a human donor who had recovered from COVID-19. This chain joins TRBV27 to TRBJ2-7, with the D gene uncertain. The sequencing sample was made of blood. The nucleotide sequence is TGTGCCAGCAGTTTATCTAGTCTCTACGAGCAGTACTTC. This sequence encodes CASSLSSLYEQYF.